The 32 T cell receptor beta chains given below trace back to one sample, sequenced in a study of blood T cell repertoires in COVID-19. Repertoires were generated with immunoSEQ multiplex PCR, while TCRdb's copy carries only in-frame clones and drops some. Of about 270,000 clones in the sample, around 86% were seen once. The source material was peripheral blood. The receptors originated from a human donor in a cohort sampled during active COVID-19.

This clone has only one observation. The CDR3 reads CASSESRLGANVLTF. In nucleotides, the CDR3 is TGTGCCAGCAGTGAAAGCAGGTTAGGGGCCAACGTCCTGACTTTC. The chain recombines TRBV2 with TRBJ2-6; D is unclear. This CDR3 is built from 15 residues. CDR1 and CDR2 (germline): SNHLY, FYNNEI. Trimming removed 2 bases at V and 4 bases at J, with 9 bases between.

The rearrangement joins TRBV4-2 to TRBJ1-4; the D gene is possibly TRBD1 (5 bases). The V gene lost 1 base and the J gene lost 4 bases, with 19 bases spanning the gap. The germline gives CDR1 LGHNA, CDR2 YNFKEQ. The CDR3 consists of 18 residues. The CDR3 sequence is CASSQGRRDPGGNEKLFF. The CDR3 nucleotides are TGTGCCAGCAGCCAAGGTAGGAGGGACCCGGGCGGTAATGAAAAACTGTTTTTT.

CDR3 bases: TGTGCCAGCACCCTGAGCGGCTACACCTTC. As protein: CASTLSGYTF. The gene calls are TRBV7-9 and TRBJ1-2; D is uncertain. CDR3 length equals 10 residues. CDR1 SEHNR and CDR2 FQNEAQ come from the germline V gene (reference sequence). V was shortened by 7 bases and J by 8 bases, with 8 bases between the two germline ends.

The CDR3 loop is CASSFGLARKEGDTDTQYF. The CDR3 DNA reads as TGTGCCAGCAGCTTCGGACTAGCGCGAAAGGAAGGGGACACAGATACGCAGTATTTT. This chain links TRBV11-3 with TRBJ2-3; 9 bases fit TRBD2. Germline trimming cut 3 bases from V and 2 bases from J; bases unmatched to any gene: 15. This CDR3 has 19 residues. CDR1 and CDR2 (germline): SGHNT, YENEEA.

This clone appeared a single time. This chain joins TRBV27 and TRBJ2-7; D may be TRBD2 (7 bases). The CDR3 sequence is 15 residues long. CDR1 and CDR2 from the germline V gene are MNHEY and SMNVEV (reference sequence). Trimming left V 6 bases short and J 2 bases short, with 17 bases between. The CDR3 coding sequence is TGTGCCAGCAGGGGGGGGACATTGCCAACCTACGAGCAGTACTTC. This translates into CASRGGTLPTYEQYF.

The rearrangement links TRBV28 to TRBJ2-1, with 9 bases that match TRBD1. The CDR3 is 15 amino acids. The germline V gene has CDR1 MDHEN and CDR2 SYDVKM. Losses at the gene ends were 5 bases for V and 8 bases for J; bases not matched to a gene: 10. CDR3 residues: CASSPQGAAMDEQFF. CDR3 DNA sequence: TGTGCCAGCAGTCCACAGGGGGCGGCTATGGATGAGCAGTTCTTC.

The gene calls are TRBV7-2 and TRBJ2-2, with a weak D call TRBD1 (6 bases). CDR1 SGHTA and CDR2 FQGNSA come from the germline V gene. Trimming cost V 4 bases and J 3 bases, with 12 bases left between them. The CDR3 runs to 15 residues. The CDR3 DNA sequence: TGTGCCAGCAGCTCCCAGGGGATCGACACCGGGGAGCTGTTTTTT. Encoded protein: CASSSQGIDTGELFF.

V gene TRBV24-1 combines with J gene TRBJ2-7; a weak D match, TRBD1 (5 bases). The V end was cut by 6 bases, the J end by 3 bases, with 8 bases between. The CDR3 sequence is 12 residues long. Germline assignment: CDR1 KGHDR and CDR2 SFDVKD. CDR3 DNA: TGTGCCACCAGTTCAGGGAACTACGAGCAGTACTTC. The encoded protein is CATSSGNYEQYF.

V usage is TRBV10-2 and J usage is TRBJ2-7, with 9 positions matching TRBD2. The CDR3 is made up of 15 amino acids. Germline trimming cut 5 bases from V and 4 bases from J; bases unmatched to any gene: 9. Germline values: CDR1 WSHSY, CDR2 SAAADI. The CDR3, as DNA: TGCGCCAGCAGTTACGGTAGCGGGAGCGGGTACGAGCAGTACTTC. It translates to CASSYGSGSGYEQYF.

The gene calls are TRBV28 and TRBJ2-7; D call uncertain. The V gene's germline CDR1 is MDHEN and CDR2 SYDVKM. The V end lost 4 bases, the J end lost 9 bases, and 13 bases lay between the germline ends. The CDR3 runs to 12 residues. The CDR3 coding sequence is TGTGCCAGCAGTTCCGGAGCTGTTCGGCAGTACTTC. Amino acid sequence: CASSSGAVRQYF.

The chain is built from TRBV28 and TRBJ2-7, with 9 nucleotides matching TRBD2. J was trimmed by 2 bases and V by 9 bases; bases with no gene match: 8. In germline, CDR1 is MDHEN, CDR2 SYDVKM. This CDR3 spans 14 amino acids. CDR3 in DNA: TGTGCCAGTGTAGGGGCTAGCGGGGCCTACGAGCAGTACTTC. Translating gives CASVGASGAYEQYF. The variable domain in full, with the rest retrieved from reference TRBV28 and TRBJ2-7, is DVKVTQSSRYLVKRTGEKVFLECVQDMDHENMFWYRQDPGLGLRLIYFSYDVKMKEKGDIPEGYSVSREKKERFSLILESASTNQTSMYLCASVGASGAYEQYFGPGTRLTVT.

V is TRBV11-2 and J is TRBJ1-3, with unresolved D. V gave up 1 base and J gave up 4 bases, with 5 bases separating them. The CDR3 has 13 residues. Germline V lookup: CDR1 SGHAT, CDR2 FQNNGV. The CDR3 loop is CASSLAGGNTIYF. DNA for the CDR3: TGTGCCAGCAGCTTAGCCGGGGGAAACACCATATATTTT.

The V gene is TRBV18, the J gene TRBJ2-6, with a tentative D call TRBD2 (5 bases). V shed 3 bases and J shed 0 bases, with 12 bases lying between them. The CDR3 is made up of 17 amino acids. Germline CDR1 reads KGHSH; CDR2 reads LQKENI. CDR3 protein: CASSPIGSLSGANVLTF. Here the CDR3 DNA reads TGTGCCAGCTCACCTATTGGGAGCCTCTCTGGGGCCAACGTCCTGACTTTC.

The genes are TRBV9 and TRBJ2-1; TRBD2 is a possible D gene (5 bases). Trimming left V 2 bases short and J 5 bases short, with 11 bases between. Looked up from germline, CDR1 is SGDLS and CDR2 is YYNGEE. The CDR3 spans 14 residues. CDR3 in amino acids: CASSVASLHNEQFF. The CDR3 DNA reads as TGTGCCAGCAGCGTCGCTAGCCTCCACAATGAGCAGTTCTTC. The entire variable domain, with the rest obtained from reference TRBV9 and TRBJ2-1, is as follows: DSGVTQTPKHLITATGQRVTLRCSPRSGDLSVYWYQQSLDQGLQFLIQYYNGEERAKGNILERFSAQQFPDLHSELNLSSLELGDSALYFCASSVASLHNEQFFGPGTRLTVL.

The genes are TRBV28 and TRBJ2-3; tentatively, D is TRBD2 (6 bases). V lost 7 bases and J lost 5, with 13 bases in between. The CDR3 runs 13 residues. Per the germline V gene, CDR1 is MDHEN and CDR2 is SYDVKM. This CDR3 is CASISGLLDTQYF. The CDR3 DNA sequence: TGTGCCAGCATCTCGGGACTCCTAGATACGCAGTATTTT.

The chain carries TRBV6-6 and TRBJ2-7, with 8 positions matching TRBD2. J gave up 1 base and V 6 bases, and 8 bases lay outside the gene matches. Germline V gene lookup returns CDR1 MNHNY and CDR2 SVGAGI (reference sequence). The CDR3 contains 15 residues. CDR3 residues: CASREAGGGSYEQYF. The DNA of the CDR3 is TGTGCCAGCAGGGAGGCGGGAGGAGGATCCTACGAGCAGTACTTC.

The CDR3 protein is CASSGGPSGGNQPQHF. The CDR3 DNA reads as TGTGCCAGCAGTGGAGGGCCGAGCGGTGGCAATCAGCCCCAGCATTTT. The chain combines TRBV2 with TRBJ1-5; D is uncertain. The germline V gene has CDR1 SNHLY and CDR2 FYNNEI. V was cut by 4 bases and J by 2 bases, with 15 bases left in between. The CDR3 has 16 amino acids.

The V call is TRBV3-1 (or the pseudogene TRBV3-2), the J call TRBJ2-7; TRBD1 aligns across 9 bases. The CDR3 is made up of 16 amino acids. J lost 6 bases, V lost 3 bases, and 12 bases had no gene match. Germline CDR1 LGHDT, CDR2 YNNKEL (reference sequence). The CDR3 DNA reads as TGTGCCAGCAGCCAGGAAAGCAGGACAGGGGACGGCGAGCAGTACTTC. Encoded protein: CASSQESRTGDGEQYF.

The CDR3 DNA sequence: TGTGCCAGCAGTGGGGACAGGGATAGCTCCGAGCAGTACTTC. Its translation: CASSGDRDSSEQYF. The J gene is TRBJ2-7, the V gene TRBV25-1; 9 bases match TRBD1. The CDR3 consists of 14 residues. CDR1 and CDR2 from the germline V gene are MGHDK and SYGVNS. Trimming cost V 4 bases and J 6 bases; bases outside gene matches: 7.

The chain links TRBV7-9 to TRBJ2-2; 7 bases fit TRBD1. Germline lookup yields CDR1 SEHNR and CDR2 FQNEAQ (reference sequence). V was pared by 6 bases and J by 5 bases, with 9 bases of the junction left unmatched. The CDR3 totals 15 residues. CDR3: CASRPDRHTTGELFF. In nucleotides, the CDR3 is TGTGCCAGCAGGCCGGACAGGCATACTACCGGGGAGCTGTTTTTT.

As DNA, the CDR3 is TGTGCCAGCAGCTTAGAAACTGTGGGCGGGTTGACCGGGGAGCTGTTTTTT. Translation gives CASSLETVGGLTGELFF. The chain carries TRBV7-2 and TRBJ2-2, with a weak D call TRBD2 (5 bases). The CDR3 is 17 residues long. Between the trimmed V and J ends, which lost 1 base and 5 bases, there was a span of 17 bases. Germline CDR1 reads SGHTA; CDR2 reads FQGNSA.

The chain has TRBV5-4 and TRBJ1-4, with TRBD1 matching 8 bases. The germline CDR1 and CDR2 sequences are SGHNT and YYREEE (reference sequence). V shed 3 bases and J 5 bases; nucleotides not matched to a gene: 6. This CDR3 has 15 residues. CDR3 DNA sequence: TGTGCCAGCAGCTACCAGGGGGCGGGAAATGAAAAACTGTTTTTT. Residues: CASSYQGAGNEKLFF. Supplemented by reference TRBV5-4 and TRBJ1-4, the full variable domain reads ETGVTQSPTHLIKTRGQQVTLRCSSQSGHNTVSWYQQALGQGPQFIFQYYREEENGRGNFPPRFSGLQFPNYSSELNVNALELDDSALYLCASSYQGAGNEKLFFGSGTQLSVL.

This chain links TRBV6-2 or TRBV6-3 with TRBJ1-2; unclear D gene. CDR3 length: 15 residues. The V gene lost 2 bases and the J gene lost 0 bases, with 10 bases spanning the gap. CDR1 and CDR2 from the germline V gene are MNHEY and SVGEGT. The CDR3 sequence: CASSYRHTTNYGYTF. The DNA of the CDR3 is TGTGCCAGCAGTTACAGACACACAACTAACTATGGCTACACCTTC.

The V and J genes are TRBV7-9 and TRBJ2-7, with 9 bases matching TRBD2. CDR3 size: 14 residues. Germline loops: CDR1 SEHNR, CDR2 FQNEAQ (reference sequence). Trimming at V came to 2 bases and at J to 6 bases, leaving 5 bases not matched to a gene. DNA of the CDR3: TGTGCCAGCAGCTTACTAGCGGGAAATGGCGAGCAGTACTTC. It yields the protein CASSLLAGNGEQYF.

This rearrangement joins TRBV6-6 to TRBJ1-2; D is possibly TRBD1 (5 bases). CDR1 is MNHNY, CDR2 SVGAGI, per germline (reference sequence). Between the trimmed V and J ends, which lost 0 bases and 0 bases, there was a span of 8 bases. The CDR3 is made up of 15 amino acids. CDR3 in amino acids: CASSYSAGSNYGYTF. Here the CDR3 DNA reads TGTGCCAGCAGTTACTCGGCAGGGTCTAACTATGGCTACACCTTC.

The chain uses TRBV18 and TRBJ2-7, with TRBD2 identical over 7 bases. CDR3 length: 17 residues. V lost 3 bases, J lost 5 bases, and 16 bases stayed unmatched. Germline CDR1 reads KGHSH; CDR2 reads LQKENI. This chain's CDR3 is CASSPTWAGESLHEQYF. CDR3 DNA sequence: TGTGCCAGCTCACCTACCTGGGCGGGAGAGTCCCTCCACGAGCAGTACTTC.

The V call is TRBV5-1, the J call TRBJ2-7; 7 bases agree with TRBD2. The CDR3 extends over 15 amino acids. CDR1 is SGHRS, CDR2 YFSETQ, per germline. Trimming took 5 bases from V and 1 from J; bases not matched to a gene: 9. The CDR3, as DNA: TGCGCCAGCAGGACTCGCGGGGGTGTTTCCTACGAGCAGTACTTC. It specifies CASRTRGGVSYEQYF.

The CDR3 region has the DNA TGCGCCAGCAGCCAAGTCGGACAGGGGATAGCTGAAGCTTTCTTT. It codes for CASSQVGQGIAEAFF. The chain links TRBV4-3 to TRBJ1-1, with 9 bases that match TRBD1. The germline CDR1 and CDR2 sequences are LGHNA and YSLEER. The CDR3 has 15 amino acids. The junction had 6 bases not matched to a gene; V was cut back by 1 base and J by 6 bases.

The genes are TRBV18 and TRBJ2-3; TRBD2 might be the D (5 bases). Germline V CDR1 and CDR2: KGHSH, LQKENI. Trimming removed 4 bases from V and 2 bases from J, with 10 bases in between. The CDR3 loop spans 14 amino acids. CDR3 protein: CASSQSGNTDTQYF. The DNA of the CDR3 is TGTGCCAGCTCACAAAGCGGTAACACAGATACGCAGTATTTT.

This chain links TRBV2 with TRBJ2-1, with D possibly matching TRBD2 (6 bases). Trimming stripped 1 base from V and 10 bases from J, with 14 bases between. The CDR3 covers 14 residues. Germline values: CDR1 SNHLY, CDR2 FYNNEI. CDR3: CASSEVRSGGEQFF. The CDR3 coding sequence is TGTGCCAGCAGTGAAGTCCGTAGCGGAGGGGAGCAGTTCTTC.

This chain joins TRBV29-1 and TRBJ2-7; no clear D gene. The length of the CDR3 is 11 residues. V dropped 3 bases and J dropped 7 bases, with 10 bases sitting between them. Germline CDR1 and CDR2: SQVTM and ANQGSEA. CDR3: CSVELYGEQYF. The CDR3 nucleotides read TGCAGCGTTGAGCTTTACGGGGAGCAGTACTTC.

V is TRBV6-1 and J is TRBJ1-5; D unresolved. Trimming stripped 7 bases from V and 1 base from J, with 11 bases between. Germline assignment: CDR1 MNHNS and CDR2 SASEGT. There are 14 residues in the CDR3. CDR3 nucleotide sequence: TGTGCCAGCAACAGCCATTGGAGCAATCAGCCCCAGCATTTT. Translation: CASNSHWSNQPQHF.